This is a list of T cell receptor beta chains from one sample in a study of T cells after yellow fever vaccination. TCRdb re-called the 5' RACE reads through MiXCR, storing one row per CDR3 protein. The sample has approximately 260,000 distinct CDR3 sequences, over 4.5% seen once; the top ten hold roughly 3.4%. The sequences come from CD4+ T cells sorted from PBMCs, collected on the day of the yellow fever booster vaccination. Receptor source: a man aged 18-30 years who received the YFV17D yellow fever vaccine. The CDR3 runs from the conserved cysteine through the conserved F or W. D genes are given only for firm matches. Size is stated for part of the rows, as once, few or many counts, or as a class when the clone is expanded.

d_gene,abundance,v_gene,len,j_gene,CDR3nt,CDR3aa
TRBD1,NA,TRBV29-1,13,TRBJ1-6,TGCAGCGTTCGGGGACAGGAGAATTCACCCCTCCACTTT,CSVRGQENSPLHF
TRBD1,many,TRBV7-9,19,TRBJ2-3,TGTGCCAGCAGCTCCCGTATAATTAGGACAGGGGAGGGTACAGATACGCAGTATTTT,CASSSRIIRTGEGTDTQYF
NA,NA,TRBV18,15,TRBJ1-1,TGTGCCAGCTCACTTCGGAGTCCGCGAGGCACTGAAGCTTTCTTT,CASSLRSPRGTEAFF
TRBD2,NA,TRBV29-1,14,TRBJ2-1,TGCAGCGTGACCCCGCGGGGGAGAGACAATGAGCAGTTCTTC,CSVTPRGRDNEQFF
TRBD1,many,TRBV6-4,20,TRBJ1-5,TGTGCCAGCAGTGAAGTAGCCGGGACAGGGGGGCCGAAGAGCAATCAGCCCCAGCATTTT,CASSEVAGTGGPKSNQPQHF
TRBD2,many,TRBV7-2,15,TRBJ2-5,TGTGCCAGCAGCTTCCAGCGGGGGGGCGGAGAGACCCAGTACTTC,CASSFQRGGGETQYF
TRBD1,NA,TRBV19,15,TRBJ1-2,TGTGCCAGTAGTCCGTCCGGGACAGCTAACTATGGCTACACCTTC,CASSPSGTANYGYTF
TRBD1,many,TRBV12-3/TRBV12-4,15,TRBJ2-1,TGTGCCAGCAGTTGGACAGGGACCCCCTACAATGAGCAGTTCTTC,CASSWTGTPYNEQFF
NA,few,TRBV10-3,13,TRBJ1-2,TGTGCCATCAGCGGCAGGCTTAACTATGGCTACACCTTC,CAISGRLNYGYTF
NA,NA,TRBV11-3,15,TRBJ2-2,TGTGCCAGCAGCGCCACCGGACATTCGACCGGGGAGCTGTTTTTT,CASSATGHSTGELFF
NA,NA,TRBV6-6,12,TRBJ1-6,TGTGCCAGCAAAGGGGGTAATTCACCCCTCCACTTT,CASKGGNSPLHF
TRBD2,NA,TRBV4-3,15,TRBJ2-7,TGCGCCAGCAGCCTGGGACTAGCGCTAATGGGCGAGCAGTACTTC,CASSLGLALMGEQYF
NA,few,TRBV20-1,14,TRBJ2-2,TGCAGTGCGCGCCTTAGAGGGAACACCGGGGAGCTGTTTTTT,CSARLRGNTGELFF
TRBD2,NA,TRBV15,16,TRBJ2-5,TGTGCCACCAGCAGAGTGGTAGCGGGGGGTTGGGAGACCCAGTACTTC,CATSRVVAGGWETQYF
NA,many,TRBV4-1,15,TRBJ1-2,TGCGCCAGCAGCCGATTGGGGACACCGAGAGATGGCTACACCTTC,CASSRLGTPRDGYTF
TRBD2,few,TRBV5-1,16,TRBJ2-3,TGCGCCAGCAGCTTGGTGGCGGGGGGACTCACAGATACGCAGTATTTT,CASSLVAGGLTDTQYF
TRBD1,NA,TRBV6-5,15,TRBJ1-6,TGTGCCAGCAGTTACGAGACAGGGCCAGGGTCACCCCTCCACTTT,CASSYETGPGSPLHF
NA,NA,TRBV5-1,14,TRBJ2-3,TGCGCCAGCAGCTTGGTGGGGGCCCCAGATACGCAGTATTTT,CASSLVGAPDTQYF
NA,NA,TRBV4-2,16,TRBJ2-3,TGTGCCAGCAGCCAAGAGGGTCCGGGGGCATCCGATACGCAGTATTTT,CASSQEGPGASDTQYF
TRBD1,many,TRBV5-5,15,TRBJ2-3,TGTGCCAGCAGCTACTTAGGGGGCTTGGATTATACGCAGTATTTT,CASSYLGGLDYTQYF
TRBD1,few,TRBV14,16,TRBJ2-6,TGTGCCAGCAGCCCGGGACAGGTCTCTGGGGCCAACGTCCTGACTTTC,CASSPGQVSGANVLTF
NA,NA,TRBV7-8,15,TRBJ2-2,TGTGCCAGCAGCTTAGGGTCAGTAGGGACCGGGGAGCTGTTTTTT,CASSLGSVGTGELFF
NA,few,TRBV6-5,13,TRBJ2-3,TGTGCCAGCGGGTCCTTCGGTACAGATACGCAGTATTTT,CASGSFGTDTQYF
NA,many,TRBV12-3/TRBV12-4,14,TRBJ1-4,TGTGCCAGCACCTCCGGGACGGATAATGAAAAACTGTTTTTT,CASTSGTDNEKLFF
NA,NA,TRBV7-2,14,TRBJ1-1,TGTGCCAGCAGCTTAACCGTAGCCGGCACTGAAGCTTTCTTT,CASSLTVAGTEAFF
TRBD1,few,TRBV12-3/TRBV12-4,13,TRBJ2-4,TGTGCCAGCAGCGAGACAGGGGGCTACATTCAGTACTTC,CASSETGGYIQYF
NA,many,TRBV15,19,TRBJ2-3,TGTGCCACCAGCAGAGATGGGACAAGGGTCGGTCGGATTTTGGATACGCAGTATTTT,CATSRDGTRVGRILDTQYF
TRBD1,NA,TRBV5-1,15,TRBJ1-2,TGCGCCAGCAGCTTGTCCCCAGGGGGCCAGGGTGGCTACACCTTC,CASSLSPGGQGGYTF
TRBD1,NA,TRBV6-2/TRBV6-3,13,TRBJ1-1,TGTGCCAGCAGACCCGGACAGGGGGGTGAAGCTTTCTTT,CASRPGQGGEAFF
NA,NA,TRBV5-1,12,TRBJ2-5,TGCGCCAGCAGCAGGACAGAAGAGACCCAGTACTTC,CASSRTEETQYF
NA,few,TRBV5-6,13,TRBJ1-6,TGTGCCCCCAGCGGGGGGTTGTGTTCACCCCTCCACTTT,CAPSGGLCSPLHF
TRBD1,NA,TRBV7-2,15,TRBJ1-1,TGTGCCAGCAGGACCTGGACAGGGGGTTACACTGAAGCTTTCTTT,CASRTWTGGYTEAFF
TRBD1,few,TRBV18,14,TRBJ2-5,TGTGCCAGCTCACCACGGACAGGGAAAGAGACCCAGTACTTC,CASSPRTGKETQYF
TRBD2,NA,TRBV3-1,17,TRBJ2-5,TGTGCCAGCAGCCCGGGACTAGCGGGGGGCGGACAAGAGACCCAGTACTTC,CASSPGLAGGGQETQYF
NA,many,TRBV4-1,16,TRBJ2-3,TGCGCCCCCCCTTGGGGGATTGGCGGGGAGACAGATACGCAGTATTTT,CAPPWGIGGETDTQYF
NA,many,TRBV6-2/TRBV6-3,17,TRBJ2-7,TGTGCCAGCAGTTACTCCCCGTGGGGGCGGAGGTCCTACGAGCAGTACTTC,CASSYSPWGRRSYEQYF
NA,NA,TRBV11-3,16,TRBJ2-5,TGTGCCAGCAGCTTAGGGGCTAGCGCGGCCCAAGAGACCCAGTACTTC,CASSLGASAAQETQYF
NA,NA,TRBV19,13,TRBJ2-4,TGTGCCAGTAGTATCCCTCGGCCTAACATTCAGTACTTC,CASSIPRPNIQYF
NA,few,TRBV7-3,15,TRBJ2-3,TGTGCCAGCAGCCCAACTAGAGCTAGCACAGATACGCAGTATTTT,CASSPTRASTDTQYF
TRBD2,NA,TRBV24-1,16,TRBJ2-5,TGTGCCACCAGTGAACGAGCGGGGGGCAGTGAGGAGACCCAGTACTTC,CATSERAGGSEETQYF
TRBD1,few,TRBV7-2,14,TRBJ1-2,TGTGCCAGCAGCTTTCTCAGGGGGATGAGTGACTACACCTTC,CASSFLRGMSDYTF
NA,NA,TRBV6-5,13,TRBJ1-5,TGTGCCAGCAGTTTGAGGGCTAATCAGCCCCAGCATTTT,CASSLRANQPQHF
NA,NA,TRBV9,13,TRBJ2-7,TGTGCCAGCAGTGCGGGCAGTGGGGACGAGCAGTACTTC,CASSAGSGDEQYF
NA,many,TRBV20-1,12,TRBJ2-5,TGCAGTGGGTCTAGGGCCATAGAGACCCAGTACTTC,CSGSRAIETQYF
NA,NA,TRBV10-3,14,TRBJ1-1,TGTGCCATCAGTGGGAGTAGGGAGGCCACTGAAGCTTTCTTT,CAISGSREATEAFF
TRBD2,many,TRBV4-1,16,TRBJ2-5,TGCGCCAGCAGCCTGAGGACTAGCGGGGGTCAAGAGACCCAGTACTTC,CASSLRTSGGQETQYF
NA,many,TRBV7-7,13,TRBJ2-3,TGTGCTAGCAGCCGGGACACCACAGATACGCAGTATTTT,CASSRDTTDTQYF
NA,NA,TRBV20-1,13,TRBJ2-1,TGCAGTGCTGGAGGGACGGCGGGCAATGAGCAGTTCTTC,CSAGGTAGNEQFF
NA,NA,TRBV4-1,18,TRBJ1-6,TGCGCCAGCAGCCAAGAATCCTCCAGGGGCGGATATAATTCACCCCTCCACTTT,CASSQESSRGGYNSPLHF
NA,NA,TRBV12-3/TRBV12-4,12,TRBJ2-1,TGTGCCAGCAGGAAACAGGTCAGTGAGCAGTTCTTC,CASRKQVSEQFF
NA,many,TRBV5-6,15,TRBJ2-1,TGTGCCAGCAGCTTGCGTCCAGGAGCCTACAATGAGCAGTTCTTC,CASSLRPGAYNEQFF
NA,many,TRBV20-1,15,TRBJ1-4,TGCAGTGCTAGACCCCTGGGTTCAGCTAATGAAAAACTGTTTTTT,CSARPLGSANEKLFF
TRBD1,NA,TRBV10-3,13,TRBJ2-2,TGTGCCATATCCGGGACAGACACCGGGGAGCTGTTTTTT,CAISGTDTGELFF
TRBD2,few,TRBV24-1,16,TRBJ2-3,TGTGCCACCAGTGATTCCGGGACTAGTTGGGCAGATACGCAGTATTTT,CATSDSGTSWADTQYF
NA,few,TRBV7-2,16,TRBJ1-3,TGTGCCAGCAGCTTTATCGGACACGTCTCTGGAAACACCATATATTTT,CASSFIGHVSGNTIYF
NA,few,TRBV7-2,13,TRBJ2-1,TGTGCCAGCACCCCAACCCCAGGGAATGAGCAGTTCTTC,CASTPTPGNEQFF
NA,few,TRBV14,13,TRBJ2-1,TGTGCCAGCAGCCAAGTTGGGTCCAATGAGCAGTTCTTC,CASSQVGSNEQFF
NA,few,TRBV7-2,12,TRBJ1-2,TGTGCCAGCAGCTTAACAAACTATGGCTACACCTTC,CASSLTNYGYTF